These 7 T cell receptor beta chains were all obtained from the same sample, sequenced in a study of blood T cell repertoires in COVID-19. Here immunoSEQ multiplex PCR was the method, and the copy in TCRdb shows in-frame clones only, minus some. Of around 62,000 clones listed, roughly 85% are singletons. Sequenced: peripheral blood. The source is a man over 45 with acute or convalescent COVID-19.

This sequence joins TRBV2 and TRBJ1-5; 7 bases are shared with TRBD1. The CDR3 length is 14 residues. V lost 6 bases and J lost 5; bases outside the gene matches: 7. Germline V lookup: CDR1 SNHLY, CDR2 FYNNEI. The CDR3 DNA reads as TGTGCCAGCAGCTACGACAGGGATGATCAGCCCCAGCATTTT. This codes for CASSYDRDDQPQHF.

The V and J genes are TRBV15 and TRBJ2-5; possible D gene TRBD2, 6 bases. The CDR3 consists of 15 residues. Deletions cut 0 bases from V and 4 bases from J, with 12 bases between. Germline V gene data show CDR1 as LNHNV and CDR2 as YYDKDF (reference sequence). The CDR3 sequence is CATSRDPGDGETQYF. For the CDR3, the DNA is TGTGCCACCAGCAGAGATCCGGGGGACGGAGAGACCCAGTACTTC.

This chain uses TRBV19 with TRBJ1-1, with D perhaps matching TRBD1 (5 bases). The CDR3 totals 14 residues. Trimming left V 7 bases short and J 1 base short, with 13 bases between. Germline lookup yields CDR1 LNHDA and CDR2 SQIVND (reference sequence). The CDR3 nucleotides read TGTGCCAGTACCCCTGGGGGGGGGAACACTGAAGCTTTCTTT. It encodes CASTPGGGNTEAFF.

This clone came up a few times. Compared with germline, one end of the junction differs, possibly owing to a read error. The rearrangement joins TRBV11-2 to TRBJ1-2; the match to TRBD1 covers 10 bases. Looked up from germline, CDR1 is SGHAT and CDR2 is FQNNGV. The CDR3 covers 17 residues. The CDR3 sequence is CASSLDPDRDRGYGYTF. In DNA form, the CDR3 reads TGTGCCAGCAGCCTAGATCCAGACCGGGACAGGGGCTATGGCTACACCTTC. The variable domain in full, completed from reference TRBV11-2 and TRBJ1-2, reads EAGVAQSPRYKIIEKRQSVAFWCNPISGHATLYWYQQILGQGPKLLIQFQNNGVVDDSQLPKDRFSAERLKGVDSTLKIQPAKLEDSAVYLCASSLDPDRDRGYGYTFGSGTRLTVV.

The gene calls are TRBV2 and TRBJ2-3, with 7 bases fitting TRBD2. V was clipped by 1 base and J by 0 bases; unmatched bases: 1. This CDR3 region has 15 residues. Germline values: CDR1 SNHLY, CDR2 FYNNEI. CDR3 nucleotide sequence: TGTGCCAGCAGTGAAGTACTAGCGAGCACAGATACGCAGTATTTT. It encodes CASSEVLASTDTQYF. The full variable domain, its missing parts supplied by reference TRBV2 and TRBJ2-3, is EPEVTQTPSHQVTQMGQEVILRCVPISNHLYFYWYRQILGQKVEFLVSFYNNEISEKSEIFDDQFSVERPDGSNFTLKIRSTKLEDSAMYFCASSEVLASTDTQYFGPGTRLTVL.

The chain couples TRBV10-3 to TRBJ2-1; D uncertain. CDR3 length: 17 amino acids. Trimming took off 4 bases at V and 6 bases at J, with 22 bases between the two ends. Germline V CDR1 and CDR2: ENHRY, SYGVKD. CDR3 region: CAISGSMVPGLSNEQFF. The CDR3, as DNA: TGTGCCATCAGTGGGAGTATGGTCCCGGGTCTAAGCAATGAGCAGTTCTTC.

On this clone itself: Germline and junction disagree at one end, which may indicate a read error. This rearrangement joins TRBV13 to TRBJ2-4; 12 positions agree with TRBD2. Germline V lookup: CDR1 PRHDT, CDR2 FYEKMQ (reference sequence). CDR3 length: 13 residues. CDR3 in DNA: TGTGCCAGCAGCTTTCTCGCTAGCGGGGGGGCGACCTTC. Translating it yields CASSFLASGGATF.